Below, one T cell receptor beta chain is given with its context. The antigen remains unidentified. TCRdb's copy holds only in-frame clones and misses some; the assay was immunoSEQ multiplex PCR. The data show about 150,000 clones, 80% to 90% seen once. The CDR3 has 15 amino acids. Germline loops: CDR1 MNHEY, CDR2 SMNVEV (reference sequence). V shed 1 base and J 4 bases; nucleotides not matched to a gene: 7. The data are from a study of T cell responses to AZD1222 COVID-19 vaccine. Points from the study as a whole: Vaccine-associated CD4 TCRs spanned spike, dominant at 160-218 and 743-854. An increase in Spike-specific TCR breadth and depth was observed after two AZD1222 doses.

The source material was peripheral blood, sampled on day 0 of AZD1222 vaccination. This TCR came from an adult in good health. The chain has TRBV27 and TRBJ2-7, with TRBD2 matching over 7 bases. The CDR3: CASSLYRGSVYEQYF. CDR3 nucleotides: TGTGCCAGCAGTTTATACCGCGGGAGCGTTTACGAGCAGTACTTC.